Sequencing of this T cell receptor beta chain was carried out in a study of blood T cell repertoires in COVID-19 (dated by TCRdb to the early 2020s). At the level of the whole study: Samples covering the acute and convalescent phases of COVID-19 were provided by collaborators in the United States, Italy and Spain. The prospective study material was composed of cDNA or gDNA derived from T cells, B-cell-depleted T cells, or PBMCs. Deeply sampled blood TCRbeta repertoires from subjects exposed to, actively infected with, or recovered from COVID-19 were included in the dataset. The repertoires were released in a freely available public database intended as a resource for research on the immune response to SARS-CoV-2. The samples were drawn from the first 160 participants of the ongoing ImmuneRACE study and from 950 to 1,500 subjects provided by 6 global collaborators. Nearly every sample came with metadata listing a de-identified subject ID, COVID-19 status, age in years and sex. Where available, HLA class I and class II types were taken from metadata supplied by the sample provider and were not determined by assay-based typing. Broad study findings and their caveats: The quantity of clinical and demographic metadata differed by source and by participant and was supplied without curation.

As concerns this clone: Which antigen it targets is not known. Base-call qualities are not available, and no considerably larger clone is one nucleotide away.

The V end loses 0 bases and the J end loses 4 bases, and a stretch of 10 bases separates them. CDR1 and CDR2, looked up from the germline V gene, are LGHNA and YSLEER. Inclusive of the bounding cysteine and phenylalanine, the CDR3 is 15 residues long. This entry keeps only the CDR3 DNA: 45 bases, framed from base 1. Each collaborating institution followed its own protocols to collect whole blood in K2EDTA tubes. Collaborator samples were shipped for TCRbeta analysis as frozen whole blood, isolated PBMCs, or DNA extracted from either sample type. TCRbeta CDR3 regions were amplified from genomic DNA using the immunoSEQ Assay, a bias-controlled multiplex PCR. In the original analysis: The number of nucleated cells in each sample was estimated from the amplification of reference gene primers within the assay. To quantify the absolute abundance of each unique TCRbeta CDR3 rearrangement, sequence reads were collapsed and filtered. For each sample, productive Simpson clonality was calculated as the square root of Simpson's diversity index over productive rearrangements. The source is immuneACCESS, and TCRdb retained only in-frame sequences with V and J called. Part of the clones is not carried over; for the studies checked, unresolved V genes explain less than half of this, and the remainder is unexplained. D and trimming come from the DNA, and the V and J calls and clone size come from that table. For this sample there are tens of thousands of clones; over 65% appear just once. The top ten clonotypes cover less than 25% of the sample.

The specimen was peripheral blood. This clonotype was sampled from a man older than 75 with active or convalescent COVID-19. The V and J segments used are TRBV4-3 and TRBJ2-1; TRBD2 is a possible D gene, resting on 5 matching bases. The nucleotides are TGCGCCAGCAGCCAAGAGCGTACGGGATACAATGAGCAGTTCTTC. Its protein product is CASSQERTGYNEQFF.